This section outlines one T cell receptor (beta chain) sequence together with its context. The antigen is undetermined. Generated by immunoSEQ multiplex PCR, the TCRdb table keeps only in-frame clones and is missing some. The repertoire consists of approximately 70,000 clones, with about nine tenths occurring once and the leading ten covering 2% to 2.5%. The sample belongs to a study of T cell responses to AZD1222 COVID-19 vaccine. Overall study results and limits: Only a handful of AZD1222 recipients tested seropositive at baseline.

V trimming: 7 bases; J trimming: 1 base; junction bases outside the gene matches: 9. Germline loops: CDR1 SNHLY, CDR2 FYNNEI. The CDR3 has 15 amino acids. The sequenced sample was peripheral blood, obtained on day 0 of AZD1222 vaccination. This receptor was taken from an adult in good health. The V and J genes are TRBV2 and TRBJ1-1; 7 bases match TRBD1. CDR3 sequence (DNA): TGTGCCAGCAAGGTTGGGGGACAGTCGAACACTGAAGCTTTCTTT. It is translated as CASKVGGQSNTEAFF.